Shown below are 24 T cell receptor beta chains from a single sample sequenced in a study of early T cells in non-severe SARS-CoV-2 infection. TCRdb redid the calling of the 5' RACE reads with MiXCR, one entry per CDR3 protein. The table has tens of thousands of distinct CDR3 sequences, approximately 9% seen once; the top ten hold roughly 5.7%. Sequencing was performed on whole blood, taken at baseline. These receptors were collected from an adult who was a healthcare worker with PCR-confirmed SARS-CoV-2 infection or an uninfected control (not recorded which).

This clonotype has only a few counts. The rearrangement links TRBV5-6 to TRBJ2-3; D is tentatively TRBD1 or TRBD2 (6 bases each). This CDR3 is 16 amino acids long. Between the trimmed V and J ends, which lost 4 bases and 4 bases, there was a span of 19 bases. Per the germline V gene, CDR1 is SGHDT and CDR2 is YYEEEE. This CDR3 is CASSADQGRNADTQYF. In nucleotides, the CDR3 is TGTGCCAGCAGCGCTGACCAGGGGAGGAACGCAGATACGCAGTATTTT. Full variable domain (remainder filled in from reference TRBV5-6 and TRBJ2-3): DAGVTQSPTHLIKTRGQQVTLRCSPKSGHDTVSWYQQALGQGPQFIFQYYEEEERQRGNFPDRFSGHQFPNYSSELNVNALLLGDSALYLCASSADQGRNADTQYFGPGTRLTVL.

The chain uses TRBV4-3 and TRBJ1-2; D uncertain. This CDR3 comprises 14 residues. Germline V gives CDR1 LGHNA, CDR2 YSLEER. V was pared by 1 base and J by 2 bases, with 8 bases between. The chain's CDR3 is CASSQADGNYGYTF. In DNA, the CDR3 is TGCGCCAGCAGCCAAGCGGACGGCAACTATGGCTACACCTTC.

The V and J genes are TRBV18 and TRBJ1-2; the D gene is possibly TRBD1 (5 bases). The V end lost 8 bases, the J end lost 3 bases, and 16 bases lay between the germline ends. The CDR3 covers 14 residues. From germline, CDR1 is KGHSH and CDR2 LQKENI. The CDR3 DNA reads TGTGCCAGCGTCGGGACGGTGATAGACTATGGCTACACCTTC. Translation: CASVGTVIDYGYTF.

The rearrangement joins TRBV11-3 to TRBJ2-1, with TRBD1 as a possible D gene (5 bases). The CDR3 is made up of 15 amino acids. V lost 5 bases to trimming and J lost 1 base, with 12 bases between them. Germline values: CDR1 SGHNT, CDR2 YENEEA. The CDR3 sequence: CASSPQQVSYNEQFF. CDR3 in DNA: TGTGCCAGCAGCCCTCAACAGGTATCCTACAATGAGCAGTTCTTC.

This clonotype was recorded many times. Its ends do not fully match the called genes, so a read error is possible. The gene calls are TRBV11-2 and TRBJ1-6, with 8 bases identical to TRBD1. The CDR3 totals 15 residues. Germline V gene sequence: CDR1 SGHAT, CDR2 FQNNGV. In nucleotides, the CDR3 is TGTGCCAGCAGCCTAGACAGGGGCTATAATTCACCCCTCCACTTT. Translating it yields CASSLDRGYNSPLHF.

V gene TRBV29-1 combines with J gene TRBJ2-3; no firm D call. Deletions cut 0 bases from V and 4 bases from J, with 5 bases between. CDR1 is SQVTM and CDR2 is ANQGSEA in the germline V gene. The CDR3 spans 12 residues. As DNA, the CDR3 is TGCAGCGTTGAAGAAGGTGCAGATACGCAGTATTTT. It translates to CSVEEGADTQYF.

The chain is built from TRBV19 and TRBJ1-2; 8 bases are shared with TRBD1. V was pared by 6 bases and J by 7 bases, with 7 bases of the junction left unmatched. From germline, CDR1 is LNHDA and CDR2 SQIVND (reference sequence). This CDR3 comprises 13 residues. The CDR3 spells CASSDQGAFGYTF. CDR3 bases: TGTGCCAGTAGCGATCAGGGGGCCTTTGGCTACACCTTC. The entire variable domain, with the rest obtained from reference TRBV19 and TRBJ1-2, is as follows: DGGITQSPKYLFRKEGQNVTLSCEQNLNHDAMYWYRQDPGQGLRLIYYSQIVNDFQKGDIAEGYSVSREKKESFPLTVTSAQKNPTAFYLCASSDQGAFGYTFGSGTRLTVV.

This clonotype was picked up a small number of times. As DNA, the CDR3 is TGTGCCAGCAGCCTTAGCGGGAGGGACGGTGAGCAGTTCTTC. Its translation is CASSLSGRDGEQFF. The genes are TRBV7-3 and TRBJ2-1; 11 nucleotides align to TRBD2. V trimming: 5 bases; J trimming: 9 bases; junction bases outside the gene matches: 6. The CDR3 contains 14 residues. Germline lookup yields CDR1 SGHTA and CDR2 FQGTGA.

V gene TRBV4-3 combines with J gene TRBJ2-2; 9 bases fit TRBD2. CDR1 LGHNA and CDR2 YSLEER come from the germline V gene. The V segment lost 2 bases and the J segment 6 bases; nucleotides outside the gene matches: 7. The length of the CDR3 is 16 residues. CDR3 nucleotides: TGCGCCAGCAGCCAAAGGGGGACTAGCATTTCCGGGGAGCTGTTTTTT. As protein: CASSQRGTSISGELFF.

A few counts support this clonotype. The rearrangement links TRBV7-2 to TRBJ2-3; unclear D gene. Germline-derived CDR1 and CDR2 are SGHTA and FQGNSA. The CDR3 runs to 13 residues. Between the trimmed V and J ends, which lost 5 bases and 4 bases, there was a span of 10 bases. CDR3 DNA sequence: TGTGCCAGCAGCCCCGGTCACCCAGATACGCAGTATTTT. This sequence encodes CASSPGHPDTQYF.

This clonotype was observed at least ten times. The V and J genes are TRBV7-8 and TRBJ1-1; 10 bases map to TRBD1. Germline assignment: CDR1 SGHVS and CDR2 FQNEAQ. The J segment lost 4 bases and the V segment lost 4 bases, leaving 6 bases of the junction unmatched. The CDR3 loop spans 15 amino acids. In DNA form, the CDR3 reads TGTGCCAGCAGCTCTGACAGGGGGCGTAGCACTGAAGCTTTCTTT. Protein: CASSSDRGRSTEAFF. Drawing the rest from reference TRBV7-8 and TRBJ1-1, the complete variable domain is GAGVSQSPRYKVAKRGQDVALRCDPISGHVSLFWYQQALGQGPEFLTYFQNEAQLDKSGLPSDRFFAERPEGSVSTLKIQRTQQEDSAVYLCASSSDRGRSTEAFFGQGTRLTVV.

Only a few counts were recorded for this clonotype. The rearrangement uses TRBV10-3 and TRBJ2-3; TRBD1 or TRBD2 may be the D gene (5 bases each). Per the germline V gene, CDR1 is ENHRY and CDR2 is SYGVKD. The V end was cut by 3 bases, the J end by 2 bases, with 12 bases between. The CDR3 extends over 15 amino acids. The CDR3 region is CAISEEGPITDTQYF. The DNA for the CDR3 is TGTGCCATCAGTGAAGAGGGACCGATCACAGATACGCAGTATTTT.

There are many counts of this clonotype. This rearrangement joins TRBV7-3 to TRBJ2-6; a possible D gene is TRBD1 (6 bases). CDR3 length: 16 residues. With 4 bases removed from V and 0 bases from J, the gap between germline ends came to 10 bases. The germline V gene encodes CDR1 SGHTA and CDR2 FQGTGA. The CDR3 loop reads CASSSTGYSGANVLTF. CDR3 in DNA: TGTGCCAGCAGCTCGACAGGATACTCTGGGGCCAACGTCCTGACTTTC.

The chain combines TRBV27 with TRBJ1-1, with a weak D call TRBD1 (6 bases). V dropped 4 bases and J dropped 1 base, with 16 bases sitting between them. The V gene's germline CDR1 is MNHEY and CDR2 SMNVEV (reference sequence). The CDR3 sequence is 16 residues long. CDR3 region: CASSSPGGARNTEAFF. CDR3 coding DNA: TGTGCCAGCAGTTCCCCCGGGGGGGCGAGGAACACTGAAGCTTTCTTT.

The CDR3 reads CASPRSGANTGELFF. In nucleotides, the CDR3 is TGTGCCAGCCCACGATCGGGGGCGAACACCGGGGAGCTGTTTTTT. V gene TRBV2 combines with J gene TRBJ2-2; D might be TRBD2 (6 bases). This CDR3 has 15 residues. Between the trimmed V and J ends, which lost 8 bases and 0 bases, there was a span of 13 bases. Germline lookup yields CDR1 SNHLY and CDR2 FYNNEI.

This clonotype was counted only a few times. The genes are TRBV6-5 and TRBJ2-4, with D possibly TRBD2 on 5 matching bases. Germline V lookup: CDR1 MNHEY, CDR2 SVGAGI. The CDR3 spans 13 residues. V lost 5 bases and J 6 bases, leaving 11 bases between the germline ends. The CDR3 region is CASSQTLGNIQYF. DNA for the CDR3: TGTGCCAGCAGTCAAACACTAGGAAACATTCAGTACTTC.

This clonotype is medium-sized in the sample. This chain uses TRBV12-3 or TRBV12-4 with TRBJ1-5; unclear D gene. The CDR3 totals 13 residues. V was cut by 3 bases and J by 9 bases, with 12 bases left in between. This chain's CDR3 is CASSLKVLTPQHF. The CDR3 DNA follows: TGTGCCAGCAGTTTGAAGGTACTAACGCCCCAGCATTTT.

This clonotype was seen only a few times. This chain joins TRBV30 and TRBJ1-3, with a weak D call TRBD1 (5 bases). The CDR3 length is 13 residues. Looked up from germline, CDR1 is GTSNPN and CDR2 is SVGIG (reference sequence). The V gene lost 4 bases and the J gene lost 0 bases, with 7 bases spanning the gap. CDR3 sequence reads: CAWTGPSGNTIYF. For the CDR3, the DNA is TGTGCCTGGACAGGGCCCTCTGGAAACACCATATATTTT.

This clonotype was seen at least ten times. This chain uses TRBV7-3 with TRBJ2-2; D call uncertain. The CDR3 covers 14 residues. Trimming took 5 bases from V and 3 from J, leaving 10 bases between them. Germline CDR1 reads SGHTA; CDR2 reads FQGTGA. The CDR3 DNA reads TGTGCCAGCAGCCCCAACTCCTACACCGGGGAGCTGTTTTTT. It encodes CASSPNSYTGELFF.

The chain combines TRBV20-1 with TRBJ2-1; 8 positions match TRBD1. Germline V gene sequence: CDR1 DFQATT, CDR2 SNEGSKA (reference sequence). This CDR3 spans 13 amino acids. The CDR3 nucleotides are TGCAGCGTCGGGACAGGTACCTACAATGAGCAGTTCTTC. It translates to CSVGTGTYNEQFF.

The chain is built from TRBV4-1 and TRBJ1-4; D is ambiguous. This CDR3 has 15 residues. The germline V gene encodes CDR1 MGHRA and CDR2 YSYEKL. The V gene lost 4 bases and the J gene lost 0 bases, with 9 bases spanning the gap. CDR3 region: CASSPDPPTNEKLFF. The CDR3 DNA follows: TGCGCCAGCAGCCCGGACCCACCAACTAATGAAAAACTGTTTTTT.

This clonotype was counted a few times. This chain uses TRBV3-1 with TRBJ1-2; perhaps TRBD1 as D (6 bases). V lost 2 bases, J lost 8 bases, and 9 bases lay in between. Germline V gene sequence: CDR1 LGHDT, CDR2 YNNKEL (reference sequence). CDR3 size: 12 residues. The CDR3 loop reads CASSQTGGGYTF. DNA of the CDR3: TGTGCCAGCAGCCAAACCGGGGGCGGCTACACCTTC.

The V call is TRBV2, the J call TRBJ2-7; perhaps TRBD1 as D (6 bases). CDR3 length: 16 residues. Germline V lookup: CDR1 SNHLY, CDR2 FYNNEI. The V and J ends lost 4 bases and 2 bases respectively, with 18 bases between them. The CDR3 reads CASSVRQALGAYEQYF. The CDR3 region has the DNA TGTGCCAGCAGTGTGCGACAGGCCCTTGGAGCCTACGAGCAGTACTTC.

The J gene is TRBJ1-4, the V gene TRBV29-1; D is unresolved. The CDR3 length is 13 residues. With 7 bases removed from V and 5 bases from J, the gap between germline ends came to 14 bases. From germline, CDR1 is SQVTM and CDR2 ANQGSEA. DNA for the CDR3: TGCAGCGCTAAGGACGGATCAAATGAAAAACTGTTTTTT. Translation: CSAKDGSNEKLFF. The variable domain in full, with the rest retrieved from reference TRBV29-1 and TRBJ1-4, is SAVISQKPSRDICQRGTSLTIQCQVDSQVTMMFWYRQQPGQSLTLIATANQGSEATYESGFVIDKFPISRPNLTFSTLTVSNMSPEDSSIYLCSAKDGSNEKLFFGSGTQLSVL.